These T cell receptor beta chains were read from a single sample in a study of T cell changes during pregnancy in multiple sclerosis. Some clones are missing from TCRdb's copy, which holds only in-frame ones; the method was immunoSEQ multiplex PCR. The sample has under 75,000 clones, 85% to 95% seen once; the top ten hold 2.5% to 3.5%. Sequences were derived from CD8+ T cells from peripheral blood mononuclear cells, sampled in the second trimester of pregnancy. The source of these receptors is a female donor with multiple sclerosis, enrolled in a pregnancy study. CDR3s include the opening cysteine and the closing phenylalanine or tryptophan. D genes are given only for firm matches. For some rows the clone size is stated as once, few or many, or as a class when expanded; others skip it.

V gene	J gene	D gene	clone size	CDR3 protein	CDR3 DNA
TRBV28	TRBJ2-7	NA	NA	CASSPLGANEQYF	TGTGCCAGCAGTCCCTTGGGGGCGAACGAGCAGTACTTC
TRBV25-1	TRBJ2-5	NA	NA	CASSEGGASGYF	TGTGCCAGCAGTGAGGGGGGGGCTAGCGGATACTTC
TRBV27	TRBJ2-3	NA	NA	CATRHLGADSLTDTQYF	TGTGCCACTCGCCACCTAGGGGCAGACTCACTAACAGATACGCAGTATTTT
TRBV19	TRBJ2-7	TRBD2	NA	CASSPSGSSYEQYF	TGTGCCAGTAGCCCTAGCGGGAGCTCCTACGAGCAGTACTTC
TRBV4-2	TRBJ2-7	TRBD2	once	CASSQEEGLAGGFYEQYF	TGTGCCAGCAGCCAAGAGGAGGGACTAGCGGGAGGATTTTACGAGCAGTACTTC
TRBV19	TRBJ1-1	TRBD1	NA	CASSIPGGVTEAFF	TGTGCCAGTAGTATTCCAGGGGGTGTCACTGAAGCTTTCTTT
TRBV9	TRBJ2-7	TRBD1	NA	CASSARGTGYHEQYF	TGTGCCAGCAGCGCCAGAGGGACAGGGTACCACGAGCAGTACTTC
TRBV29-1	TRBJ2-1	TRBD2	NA	CSVEDGGRGYNEQFF	TGCAGCGTTGAAGATGGCGGGAGGGGCTACAATGAGCAGTTCTTC
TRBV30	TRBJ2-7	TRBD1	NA	CALKQGAPYEQYF	TGTGCCTTGAAACAGGGGGCTCCCTACGAGCAGTACTTC
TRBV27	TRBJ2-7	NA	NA	CASSRGKVYEQYF	TGTGCCAGCAGTCGCGGGAAAGTCTACGAGCAGTACTTC
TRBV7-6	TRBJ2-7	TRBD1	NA	CASSARQGMSHEQYF	TGTGCCAGCAGCGCCAGACAGGGGATGAGCCACGAGCAGTACTTC
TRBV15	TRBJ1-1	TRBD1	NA	CATSLPGGMNTEAFF	TGTGCCACCAGCTTACCAGGGGGTATGAACACTGAAGCTTTCTTT
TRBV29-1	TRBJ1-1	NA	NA	CSVEPNRAANTEAFF	TGCAGCGTTGAACCTAACAGGGCAGCTAACACTGAAGCTTTCTTT
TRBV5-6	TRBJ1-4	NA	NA	CASGWTSTNEKLFF	TGTGCCAGCGGGTGGACTTCAACTAATGAAAAACTGTTTTTT
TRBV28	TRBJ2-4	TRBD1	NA	CASRPDRENIQYF	TGTGCCAGCAGGCCAGACAGGGAAAACATTCAGTACTTC
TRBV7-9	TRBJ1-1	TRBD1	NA	CATKIDRVVEAFF	TGTGCCACCAAGATAGACAGGGTGGTTGAAGCTTTCTTT
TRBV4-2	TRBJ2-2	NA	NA	CASSQDASTANTGELFF	TGTGCCAGCAGCCAAGACGCCAGTACCGCGAACACCGGGGAGCTGTTTTTT
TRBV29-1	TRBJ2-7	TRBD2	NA	CSVVGLAGAYEQYF	TGCAGCGTTGTAGGTCTAGCGGGAGCCTACGAGCAGTACTTC
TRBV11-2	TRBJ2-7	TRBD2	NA	CASSLGAGTGYEQYF	TGTGCCAGCAGCTTAGGAGCGGGGACTGGCTACGAGCAGTACTTC
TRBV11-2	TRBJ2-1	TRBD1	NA	CASRTGYNEQFF	TGTGCCAGCAGGACAGGGTACAATGAGCAGTTCTTC
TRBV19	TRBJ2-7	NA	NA	CASSISGGYSYEQYF	TGTGCCAGTAGTATTAGTGGGGGGTACTCCTACGAGCAGTACTTC
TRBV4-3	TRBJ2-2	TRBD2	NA	CASSQELAGEVNTGELFF	TGCGCCAGCAGCCAAGAGCTAGCGGGAGAAGTGAACACCGGGGAGCTGTTTTTT
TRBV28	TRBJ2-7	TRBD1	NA	CASSGSHRDRDYEQYF	TGTGCCAGCAGTGGATCTCACCGGGACAGGGACTACGAGCAGTACTTC
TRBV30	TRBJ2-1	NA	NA	CAWSVFASEQFF	TGTGCCTGGAGTGTATTCGCTAGCGAGCAGTTCTTC